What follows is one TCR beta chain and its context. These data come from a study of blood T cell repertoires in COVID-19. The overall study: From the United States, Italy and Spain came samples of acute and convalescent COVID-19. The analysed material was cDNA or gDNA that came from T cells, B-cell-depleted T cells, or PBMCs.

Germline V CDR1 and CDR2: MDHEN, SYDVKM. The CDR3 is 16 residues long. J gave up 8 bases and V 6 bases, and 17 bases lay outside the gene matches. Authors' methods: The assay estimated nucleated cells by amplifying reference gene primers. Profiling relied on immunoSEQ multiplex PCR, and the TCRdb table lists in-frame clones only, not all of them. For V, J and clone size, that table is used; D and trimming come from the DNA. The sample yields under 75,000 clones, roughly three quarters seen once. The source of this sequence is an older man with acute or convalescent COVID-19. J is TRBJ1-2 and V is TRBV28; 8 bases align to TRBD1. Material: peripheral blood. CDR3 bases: TGTGCCAGCAGAAACCCCGGGACAGGAGGAGGTCGGGGCTACACCTTC. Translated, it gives CASRNPGTGGGRGYTF.